This note documents a single TCR beta chain sequence. Germline values: CDR1 LNHNV, CDR2 YYDKDF (reference sequence). Trimming stripped 0 bases from V and 0 bases from J, with 9 bases between. This CDR3 is 15 amino acids long. The RNA, about 0.45 to 1 ug, was put through reverse transcription using random hexamers. Across 54 Vbeta and 13 Jbeta, TCR beta CDR3 was amplified with immunoSEQ multiplex PCR. One entry per CDR3 protein, called by TCRdb with MiXCR from the immunoSEQ multiplex PCR reads. The table has more than 65,000 distinct CDR3 sequences, roughly 94% seen once. The data derive from a study of CD8 T cells in Susac syndrome. From blood CD8+ and CD4+ T cells, the TCR beta chain was sequenced.

What was sequenced was CD8+ T cells from PBMCs. The chain is built from TRBV15 and TRBJ2-7, with unresolved D. This TCR came from a human donor with multiple sclerosis. This CDR3 is CATSRDNSNSYEQYF. CDR3 in DNA: TGTGCCACCAGCAGAGATAATAGTAACTCCTACGAGCAGTACTTC.